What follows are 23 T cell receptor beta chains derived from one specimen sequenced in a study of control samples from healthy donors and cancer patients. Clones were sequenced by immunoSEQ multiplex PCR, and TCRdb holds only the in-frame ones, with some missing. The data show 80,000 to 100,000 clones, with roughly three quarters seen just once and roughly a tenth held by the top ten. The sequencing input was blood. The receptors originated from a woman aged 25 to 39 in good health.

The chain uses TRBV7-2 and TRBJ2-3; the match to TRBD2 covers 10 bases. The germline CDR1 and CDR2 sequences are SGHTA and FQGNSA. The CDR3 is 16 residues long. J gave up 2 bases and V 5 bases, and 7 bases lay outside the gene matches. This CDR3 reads CASSNLAGATTDTQYF. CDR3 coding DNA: TGTGCCAGCAGCAACCTAGCGGGGGCTACCACAGATACGCAGTATTTT.

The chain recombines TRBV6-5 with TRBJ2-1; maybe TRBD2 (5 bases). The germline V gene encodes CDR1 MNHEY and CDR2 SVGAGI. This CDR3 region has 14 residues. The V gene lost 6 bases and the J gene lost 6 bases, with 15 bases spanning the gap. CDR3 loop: CASSRGSRGNEQFF. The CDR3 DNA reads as TGTGCCAGCAGCAGAGGGAGCCGGGGCAATGAGCAGTTCTTC.

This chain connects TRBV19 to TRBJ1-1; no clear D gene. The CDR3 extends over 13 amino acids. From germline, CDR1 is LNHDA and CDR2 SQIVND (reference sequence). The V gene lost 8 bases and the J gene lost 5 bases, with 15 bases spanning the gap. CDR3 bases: TGTGCCAGTGACCAGACTGGGCGGACTGAAGCTTTCTTT. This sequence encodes CASDQTGRTEAFF.

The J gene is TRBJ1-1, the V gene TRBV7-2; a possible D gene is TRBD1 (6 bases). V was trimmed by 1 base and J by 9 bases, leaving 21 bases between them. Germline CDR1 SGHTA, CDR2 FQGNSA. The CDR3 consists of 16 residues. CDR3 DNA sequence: TGTGCCAGCAGCTTAGGAGGACAGTCACAGAGAACTAAAGCTTTCTTT. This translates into CASSLGGQSQRTKAFF.

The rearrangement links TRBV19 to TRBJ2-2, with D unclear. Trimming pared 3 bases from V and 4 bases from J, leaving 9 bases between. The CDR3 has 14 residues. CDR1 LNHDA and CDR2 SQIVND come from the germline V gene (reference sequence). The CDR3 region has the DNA TGTGCCAGTAGTATTCGATCCGGCACCGGGGAGCTGTTTTTT. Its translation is CASSIRSGTGELFF.

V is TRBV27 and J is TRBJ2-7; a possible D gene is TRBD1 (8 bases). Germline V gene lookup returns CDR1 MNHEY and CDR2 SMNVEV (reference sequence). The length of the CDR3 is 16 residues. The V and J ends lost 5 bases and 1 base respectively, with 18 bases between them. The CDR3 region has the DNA TGTGCCAGCAGTGGGAACAGGGGGGGACGATCCTACGAGCAGTACTTC. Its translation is CASSGNRGGRSYEQYF.

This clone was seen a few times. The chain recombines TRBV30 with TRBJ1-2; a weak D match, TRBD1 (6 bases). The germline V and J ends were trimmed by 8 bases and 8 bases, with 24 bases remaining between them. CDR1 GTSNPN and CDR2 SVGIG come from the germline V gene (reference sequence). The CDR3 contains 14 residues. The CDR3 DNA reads TGTGCCCTGACCTCGGGGGCCCCTGGTGAGGGCTACACCTTC. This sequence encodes CALTSGAPGEGYTF.

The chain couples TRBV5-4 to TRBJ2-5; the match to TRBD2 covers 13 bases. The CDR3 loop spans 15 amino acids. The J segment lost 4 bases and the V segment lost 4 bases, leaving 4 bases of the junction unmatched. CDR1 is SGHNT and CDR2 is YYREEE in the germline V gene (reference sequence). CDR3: CASSPRTSGGETQYF. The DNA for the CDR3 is TGTGCCAGCAGCCCGAGGACTAGCGGGGGAGAGACCCAGTACTTC.

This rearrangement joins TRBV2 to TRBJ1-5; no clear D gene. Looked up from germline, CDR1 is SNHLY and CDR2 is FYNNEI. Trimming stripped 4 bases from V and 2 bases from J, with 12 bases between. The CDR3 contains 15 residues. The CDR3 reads CASSVIKGGNQPQHF. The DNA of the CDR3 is TGTGCCAGCAGTGTTATTAAGGGAGGCAATCAGCCCCAGCATTTT.

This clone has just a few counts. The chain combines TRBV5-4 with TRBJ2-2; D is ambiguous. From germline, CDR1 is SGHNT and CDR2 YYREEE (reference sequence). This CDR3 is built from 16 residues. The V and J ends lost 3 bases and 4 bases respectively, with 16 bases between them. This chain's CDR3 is CASSSALGKSTGELFF. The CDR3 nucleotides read TGTGCCAGCAGCTCCGCGTTGGGGAAGAGCACCGGGGAGCTGTTTTTT.

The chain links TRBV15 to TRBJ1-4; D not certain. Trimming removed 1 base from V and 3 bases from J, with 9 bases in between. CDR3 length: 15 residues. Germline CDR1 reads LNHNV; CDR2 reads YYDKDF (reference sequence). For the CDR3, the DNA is TGTGCCACCAGCAGAGGTGGCGAGGCTAATGAAAAACTGTTTTTT. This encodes CATSRGGEANEKLFF. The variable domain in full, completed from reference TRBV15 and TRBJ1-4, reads DAMVIQNPRYQVTQFGKPVTLSCSQTLNHNVMYWYQQKSSQAPKLLFHYYDKDFNNEADTPDNFQSRRPNTSFCFLDIRSPGLGDTAMYLCATSRGGEANEKLFFGSGTQLSVL.

CDR3 in DNA: TGTGCCATCAGTGGGGGGACAGGGGGCCGAGGCTATGGCTACACCTTC. It encodes CAISGGTGGRGYGYTF. The rearrangement uses TRBV10-3 and TRBJ1-2, with 12 bases identical to TRBD1. There are 16 residues in the CDR3. Unmatched junction bases numbered 7, after V lost 4 bases and J lost 4 bases. Per germline, CDR1 ENHRY and CDR2 SYGVKD.

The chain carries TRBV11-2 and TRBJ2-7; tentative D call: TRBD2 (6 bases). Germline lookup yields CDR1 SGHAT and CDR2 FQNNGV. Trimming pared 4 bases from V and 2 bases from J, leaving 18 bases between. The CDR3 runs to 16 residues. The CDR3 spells CASSYTGTQPAYEQYF. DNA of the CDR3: TGTGCCAGCAGCTACACCGGGACTCAACCAGCCTACGAGCAGTACTTC.

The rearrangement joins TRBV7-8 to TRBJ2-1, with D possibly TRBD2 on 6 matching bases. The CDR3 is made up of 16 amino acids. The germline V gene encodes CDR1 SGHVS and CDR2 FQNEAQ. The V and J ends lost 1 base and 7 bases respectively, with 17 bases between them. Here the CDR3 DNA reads TGTGCCAGCAGCTTAGTTCCGGAGGGTATGGGGAATGAGCAGTTCTTC. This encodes CASSLVPEGMGNEQFF.

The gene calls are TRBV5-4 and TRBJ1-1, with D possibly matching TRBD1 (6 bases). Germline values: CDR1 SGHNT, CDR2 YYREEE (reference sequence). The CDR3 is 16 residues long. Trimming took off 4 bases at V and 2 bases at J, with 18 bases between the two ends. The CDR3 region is CASSQEKGGQNTEAFF. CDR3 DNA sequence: TGTGCCAGCAGCCAGGAAAAAGGGGGACAAAACACTGAAGCTTTCTTT.

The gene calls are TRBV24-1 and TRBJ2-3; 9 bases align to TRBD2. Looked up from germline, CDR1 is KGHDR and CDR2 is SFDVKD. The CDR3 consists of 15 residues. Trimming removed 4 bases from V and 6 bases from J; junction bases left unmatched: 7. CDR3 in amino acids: CATSEGLASPDTQYF. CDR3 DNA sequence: TGTGCCACCAGTGAGGGACTAGCTTCCCCCGATACGCAGTATTTT.

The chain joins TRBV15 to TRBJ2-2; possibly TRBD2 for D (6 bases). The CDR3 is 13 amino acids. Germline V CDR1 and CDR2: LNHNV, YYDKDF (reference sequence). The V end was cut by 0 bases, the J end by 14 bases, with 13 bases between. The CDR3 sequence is CATSRDELGLLFF. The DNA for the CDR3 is TGTGCCACCAGCAGAGATGAACTTGGACTACTGTTTTTT.

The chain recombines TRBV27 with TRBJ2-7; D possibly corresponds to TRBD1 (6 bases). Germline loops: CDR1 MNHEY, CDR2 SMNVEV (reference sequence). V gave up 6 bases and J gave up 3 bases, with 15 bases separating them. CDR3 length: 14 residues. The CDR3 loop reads CASSYRVSGYEQYF. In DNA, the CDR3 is TGTGCCAGCAGCTACAGGGTATCTGGCTACGAGCAGTACTTC.

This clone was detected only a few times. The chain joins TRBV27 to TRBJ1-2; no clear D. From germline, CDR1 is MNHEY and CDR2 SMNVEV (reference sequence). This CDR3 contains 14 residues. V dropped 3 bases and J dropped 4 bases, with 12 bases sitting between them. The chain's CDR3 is CASSFKGPGYGYTF. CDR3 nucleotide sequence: TGTGCCAGCAGTTTTAAAGGCCCCGGCTATGGCTACACCTTC.

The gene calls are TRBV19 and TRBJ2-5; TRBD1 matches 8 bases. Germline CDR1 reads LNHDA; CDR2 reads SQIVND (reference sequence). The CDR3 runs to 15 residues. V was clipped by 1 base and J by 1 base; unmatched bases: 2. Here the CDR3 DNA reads TGTGCCAGTAGTATAGGACAGGGGCCCCAAGAGACCCAGTACTTC. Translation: CASSIGQGPQETQYF.

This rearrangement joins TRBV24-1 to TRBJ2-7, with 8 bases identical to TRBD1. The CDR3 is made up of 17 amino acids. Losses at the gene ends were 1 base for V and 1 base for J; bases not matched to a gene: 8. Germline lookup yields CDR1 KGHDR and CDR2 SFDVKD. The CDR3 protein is CATSDFVAGGLSYEQYF. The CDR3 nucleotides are TGTGCCACCAGTGATTTCGTAGCAGGGGGCTTATCCTACGAGCAGTACTTC.

CDR3 nucleotides: TGTGCCAGCAGTTTACAGGACGGTGAGACCCAGTACTTC. Its protein is CASSLQDGETQYF. The chain combines TRBV27 with TRBJ2-5; D not certain. Per germline, CDR1 MNHEY and CDR2 SMNVEV (reference sequence). V lost 2 bases and J lost 5, with 9 bases in between. This CDR3 comprises 13 residues.

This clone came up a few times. The CDR3 nucleotides read TGTGCCTGGAGTGTATCCGGCAGGGGCTATGGCTACACCTTC. It encodes CAWSVSGRGYGYTF. The chain is built from TRBV30 and TRBJ1-2; a possible D gene is TRBD1 (6 bases). Deletions cut 0 bases from V and 4 bases from J, with 12 bases between. Per germline, CDR1 GTSNPN and CDR2 SVGIG (reference sequence). CDR3 size: 14 residues. Filled out from reference TRBV30 and TRBJ1-2, the complete variable domain reads SQTIHQWPATLVQPVGSPLSLECTVEGTSNPNLYWYRQAAGRGLQLLFYSVGIGQISSEVPQNLSASRPQDRQFILSSKKLLLSDSGFYLCAWSVSGRGYGYTFGSGTRLTVV.